A single sample gave rise to the 30 T cell receptor beta chains below, sequenced in a study of blood T cells in healthy people across ages. Alongside a J-beta primer mix, a sample-barcoded 5' primer served in a second PCR lasting roughly 7 to 12 cycles. TCRdb independently ran MiXCR on the 5' RACE reads; one entry per CDR3 protein. The profile shows hundreds of thousands of distinct CDR3 sequences, over 20% of them singletons. What was sequenced was blood. The receptors were gathered from a man between 65 and 80 years old in good health.

This clonotype was seen a few times. The junction differs from germline at one of its ends, possibly a read error. V is TRBV19 and J is TRBJ2-1, with 12 nucleotides matching TRBD2. The CDR3 is 21 residues long. Germline CDR1 and CDR2: LNHDA and SQIVND (reference sequence). The CDR3 DNA follows: TGTGCCAGTAGCATAGATTCCCGGGCTAGCGGGAGGGCCTCTCGGGGCAATGAGCAGTTCTTC. Translating it yields CASSIDSRASGRASRGNEQFF.

The genes are TRBV10-3 and TRBJ1-5; no clear D. V gave up 2 bases and J gave up 5 bases, with 13 bases separating them. From germline, CDR1 is ENHRY and CDR2 SYGVKD. This CDR3 has 15 residues. CDR3: CAISEGERTDQPQHF. In nucleotides, the CDR3 is TGTGCCATCAGTGAGGGCGAGAGAACGGATCAGCCCCAGCATTTT.

This clonotype appeared a few times. The chain carries TRBV27 and TRBJ2-1; no firm D call. The J call is uncertain, as TRBJ2-7 better fits the DNA end. CDR3 length: 15 amino acids. The germline gives CDR1 MNHEY, CDR2 SMNVEV (reference sequence). The CDR3 DNA reads TGTGCCAGCAGGCTCTCTAAGTGGGATAATTACGAGCAGTACTTC. This gives the protein CASRLSKWDNYEQYF.

This clonotype was observed a handful of times. This chain joins TRBV18 and TRBJ2-1, with 7 bases identical to TRBD1. The CDR3 contains 14 residues. V lost 0 bases to trimming and J lost 8 bases; unmatched junction nucleotides: 4. Germline V gives CDR1 KGHSH, CDR2 LQKENI. The CDR3 nucleotides are TGTGCCAGCTCACCACCCCACAGGGGTGATGAGCAGTTCTTC. It codes for CASSPPHRGDEQFF. Looking up the rest from reference TRBV18 and TRBJ2-1 gives the full variable domain: NAGVMQNPRHLVRRRGQEARLRCSPMKGHSHVYWYRQLPEEGLKFMVYLQKENIIDESGMPKERFSAEFPKEGPSILRIQQVVRGDSAAYFCASSPPHRGDEQFFGPGTRLTVL.

This clonotype has only a few counts. The CDR3 region has the DNA TGCAGTGCGTCGCAGGGGAGCTCCTACGAGCAGTACTTC. Amino acid sequence: CSASQGSSYEQYF. The rearrangement uses TRBV20-1 and TRBJ2-7; D perhaps matches TRBD1 (6 bases). Germline loops: CDR1 DFQATT, CDR2 SNEGSKA (reference sequence). The CDR3 covers 13 residues. V was pared by 6 bases and J by 0 bases, with 12 bases between.

The V call is TRBV3-1, the J call TRBJ2-2; tentatively, D is TRBD2 (6 bases). The CDR3 length is 16 residues. Germline lookup yields CDR1 LGHDT and CDR2 YNNKEL (reference sequence). V was clipped by 6 bases and J by 1 base, with 15 bases between them. The CDR3 region is CASSPAGGVNTGELFF. The CDR3 nucleotides read TGTGCCAGCAGTCCCGCCGGCGGGGTGAACACCGGGGAGCTGTTTTTT.

This clonotype was picked up many times. V usage is TRBV7-2 and J usage is TRBJ2-3, with 10 bases fitting TRBD2. This CDR3 comprises 15 residues. The V and J ends lost 2 bases and 6 bases, in that order; junction bases with no gene match: 5. Germline-derived CDR1 and CDR2 are SGHTA and FQGNSA. The CDR3 DNA sequence: TGTGCCAGCAGCTTACCACTAGCGGGATGGGATACGCAGTATTTT. Protein product: CASSLPLAGWDTQYF.

This chain joins TRBV4-3 and TRBJ1-2; TRBD1 agrees at 9 bases. The germline gives CDR1 LGHNA, CDR2 YSLEER. CDR3 size: 16 residues. With 3 bases clipped from V and 6 bases from J, the junction kept 11 bases outside the gene matches. The CDR3 coding sequence is TGCGCCAGCAGCCAGGCCAAAAACAGGGGGCGTGATGGCTACACCTTC. This gives the protein CASSQAKNRGRDGYTF.

There are many counts of this clonotype. V and J are TRBV28 and TRBJ2-7; 7 nucleotides match TRBD2. This CDR3 has 14 amino acids. Unmatched junction bases numbered 7, after V lost 5 bases and J lost 3 bases. Germline V CDR1 and CDR2: MDHEN, SYDVKM. The CDR3 nucleotides are TGTGCCAGCAGTCCGTCCGGGACTAACTACGAGCAGTACTTC. Translating gives CASSPSGTNYEQYF.

This clonotype was counted only a few times. The rearrangement joins TRBV12-3 or TRBV12-4 to TRBJ2-5, with a possible D match to TRBD1 (6 bases). The CDR3 covers 14 residues. Trimming shortened V by 5 bases and J by 11 bases, and 21 bases separated the two germline ends. As DNA, the CDR3 is TGTGCCAGCAGTATCCGGGACAAGGCGAGGGAGCAGTACTTC. Protein sequence: CASSIRDKAREQYF.

The V and J genes are TRBV20-1 and TRBJ1-5, with D maybe TRBD1 (5 bases). V lost 5 bases and J 2 bases, leaving 16 bases between the germline ends. The CDR3 extends over 15 amino acids. Germline V gene sequence: CDR1 DFQATT, CDR2 SNEGSKA (reference sequence). CDR3 DNA sequence: TGCAGTGCTCCCCCGACTCGGGGGGGCAATCAGCCCCAGCATTTT. Translated: CSAPPTRGGNQPQHF.

The chain recombines TRBV20-1 with TRBJ1-5; possibly TRBD1 for D (6 bases). Trimming pared 3 bases from V and 4 bases from J, leaving 13 bases between. The CDR3 has 14 amino acids. Germline CDR1 DFQATT, CDR2 SNEGSKA (reference sequence). The CDR3 loop is CSASTQGLNQPQHF. The CDR3 DNA reads TGCAGTGCTAGTACACAGGGATTGAATCAGCCCCAGCATTTT.

The CDR3 DNA reads as TGCGCCAGCAGCTCTCCGGGAGTTCCCACAGATACGCAGTATTTT. It translates to CASSSPGVPTDTQYF. The chain is built from TRBV5-1 and TRBJ2-3, with D maybe TRBD2 (6 bases). The CDR3 is made up of 15 amino acids. V lost 3 bases, J lost 2 bases, and 13 bases lay in between. Germline CDR1 SGHRS, CDR2 YFSETQ.

The chain links TRBV2 to TRBJ2-5, with a weak D call TRBD2 (5 bases). Germline V gene lookup returns CDR1 SNHLY and CDR2 FYNNEI. V lost 6 bases and J 5 bases, leaving 10 bases between the germline ends. CDR3 length: 12 residues. The CDR3 loop reads CASSVERETQYF. The CDR3 nucleotides are TGTGCCAGCAGCGTCGAGCGGGAGACCCAGTACTTC.

This clonotype was observed a single time. The chain recombines TRBV10-3 with TRBJ2-5; weak D call: TRBD2 (5 bases). Germline V gene lookup returns CDR1 ENHRY and CDR2 SYGVKD. CDR3 length: 12 amino acids. CDR3 protein: CASSGEWETQYF. Here the CDR3 DNA reads TGTGCGTCGTCCGGGGAGTGGGAGACCCAGTACTTC.

There are a few counts of this clonotype. V usage is TRBV11-2 and J usage is TRBJ2-5, with a possible D match to TRBD1 (6 bases). Trimming took off 1 base at V and 2 bases at J, with 14 bases between the two ends. There are 16 residues in the CDR3. Looked up from germline, CDR1 is SGHAT and CDR2 is FQNNGV. In nucleotides, the CDR3 is TGTGCCAGCAGCTTAGGGGGGCAGGTACCACAAGAGACCCAGTACTTC. Translating it yields CASSLGGQVPQETQYF.

The chain employs TRBV21-1 and TRBJ2-1; the D call of TRBD2 is as the table states it, not checked on the DNA. TRBV21-1 is flagged as a pseudogene. This CDR3 spans 15 amino acids. As DNA, the CDR3 is TGTGCCAGCAGCCCCCTCCCCCAGGCGGGAGAGGAGCAGTTCTTC. It encodes CASSPLPQAGEEQFF.

The J gene is TRBJ1-4, the V gene TRBV11-2; D remains ambiguous. Germline CDR1 is SGHAT and CDR2 is FQNNGV. The CDR3 is 13 amino acids. V was cut by 6 bases and J by 5 bases, with 10 bases left in between. The CDR3 DNA reads as TGTGCCAGCAGTTGGGGAGGGAATGAAAAACTGTTTTTT. It specifies CASSWGGNEKLFF. The whole variable domain, filled in from reference TRBV11-2 and TRBJ1-4, reads EAGVAQSPRYKIIEKRQSVAFWCNPISGHATLYWYQQILGQGPKLLIQFQNNGVVDDSQLPKDRFSAERLKGVDSTLKIQPAKLEDSAVYLCASSWGGNEKLFFGSGTQLSVL.

This clonotype was detected a few times. The chain links TRBV20-1 to TRBJ2-3; 11 bases are a match to TRBD2. V dropped 3 bases and J dropped 1; count of bases not matched to a gene: 9. This CDR3 is built from 17 residues. Germline CDR1 DFQATT, CDR2 SNEGSKA (reference sequence). The CDR3, as DNA: TGCAGTGCTAGTGGTAGAATAGCGGGAGGGGGCACAGATACGCAGTATTTT. This gives the protein CSASGRIAGGGTDTQYF.

This clonotype was seen many times. The rearrangement links TRBV12-3 or TRBV12-4 to TRBJ2-7, with D tentatively TRBD1 (5 bases). This CDR3 region has 13 residues. With 6 bases removed from V and 0 bases from J, the gap between germline ends came to 9 bases. The DNA for the CDR3 is TGTGCCAGCAGCATACAGGACTCCTACGAGCAGTACTTC. Translating gives CASSIQDSYEQYF.

This clonotype is a singleton in its sample. The chain joins TRBV14 to TRBJ2-2; D is undetermined. The CDR3 contains 16 residues. Germline assignment: CDR1 SGHDN and CDR2 FVKESK. V lost 1 base and J lost 1, with 10 bases in between. The CDR3 is CASSQASTVNTGELFF. The CDR3 DNA reads TGTGCCAGCAGCCAAGCAAGCACAGTGAACACCGGGGAGCTGTTTTTT.

This clonotype was picked up a small number of times. Relative to the germline gene, one junction end is altered; a read error may explain this. This sequence joins TRBV6-5 and TRBJ2-6, with D perhaps matching TRBD1 or TRBD2 (5 bases each). The CDR3 contains 18 residues. Germline loops: CDR1 MNHEY, CDR2 SVGAGI. CDR3 in DNA: TGTGCCAGCAGTTACCAGGGAGTCCCCTCCTCTGGGGCCAGCGTCCTGACTTTC. Translated: CASSYQGVPSSGASVLTF.

This clonotype appeared a few times. The chain joins TRBV7-9 to TRBJ2-7; possible D gene TRBD1, 6 bases. V was pared by 2 bases and J by 3 bases, with 14 bases between. The germline V gene has CDR1 SEHNR and CDR2 FQNEAQ (reference sequence). The CDR3 contains 15 residues. CDR3 sequence: CASSLLTAGVYEQYF. The CDR3 bases are TGTGCCAGCAGCTTATTGACCGCAGGGGTCTACGAGCAGTACTTC.

A note on this clonotype: Germline and junction disagree at one end, which may indicate a read error. The V and J genes are TRBV12-3 or TRBV12-4 and TRBJ2-2, with 7 bases matching TRBD2. The CDR3 sequence is 16 residues long. CDR3 nucleotide sequence: TGTGCCAGCAGTATAGCCAGCGGGGCGAACACCGGGGAGCTGTTTTTT. Translation: CASSIASGANTGELFF.

This clonotype has at least ten counts. V usage is TRBV9 and J usage is TRBJ2-1; TRBD1 aligns across 11 bases. Germline V gene sequence: CDR1 SGDLS, CDR2 YYNGEE. J lost 7 bases, V lost 0 bases, and 3 bases had no gene match. This CDR3 comprises 15 residues. DNA of the CDR3: TGTGCCAGCAGCGTAGTAGGACAGGGGGCGAATGAGCAGTTCTTC. This sequence encodes CASSVVGQGANEQFF.

This clonotype was observed many times. J is TRBJ2-3 and V is TRBV6-2 or TRBV6-3; D remains ambiguous. Trimming pared 6 bases from V and 6 bases from J, leaving 13 bases between. Germline CDR1 and CDR2: MNHEY and SVGEGT. The CDR3 extends over 13 amino acids. CDR3 in amino acids: CASSPRYIDTQYF. As DNA, the CDR3 is TGTGCCAGCAGCCCCCGCTACATCGATACGCAGTATTTT.

V gene TRBV9 combines with J gene TRBJ2-2, with TRBD2 identical over 12 bases. This CDR3 has 20 amino acids. V lost 3 bases, J lost 1 base, and 13 bases stayed unmatched. In germline, CDR1 is SGDLS, CDR2 YYNGEE. The CDR3 bases are TGTGCCAGCAGCGCCGGAGGTCGAGGACTAGCGGGATTGAACACCGGGGAGCTGTTTTTT. Translation gives CASSAGGRGLAGLNTGELFF.

V gene TRBV5-1 combines with J gene TRBJ2-2, with TRBD1 identical over 9 bases. The J segment lost 3 bases and the V segment lost 3 bases, leaving 3 bases of the junction unmatched. The CDR3 contains 15 residues. Germline CDR1 is SGHRS and CDR2 is YFSETQ. The CDR3 DNA reads TGCGCCAGCAGCTGGGGGACAGGGCACACCGGGGAGCTGTTTTTT. Translation gives CASSWGTGHTGELFF.

Only a few counts were recorded for this clonotype. Written as DNA, the CDR3 is TGTGCCAGCAGACAAGACAGGTTCAATGAAAAACTGTTTTTT. Translated, it gives CASRQDRFNEKLFF. This chain connects TRBV2 to TRBJ1-4; D is possibly TRBD1 (6 bases). This CDR3 contains 14 residues. Trimming cost V 6 bases and J 5 bases, with 13 bases left between them. Germline V gene sequence: CDR1 SNHLY, CDR2 FYNNEI.

The chain employs TRBV29-1 and TRBJ1-4; no clear D. Trimming took 5 bases from V and 4 from J, leaving 11 bases between them. The CDR3 covers 13 residues. CDR1 and CDR2 from the germline V gene are SQVTM and ANQGSEA. In DNA, the CDR3 is TGCAGCGTTTCCGGGGTTGATAATGAAAAACTGTTTTTT. Encoded protein: CSVSGVDNEKLFF.